In this sample, the clone carrying this TCR beta chain turned up many times. The target antigen is unknown. TCRdb reprocessed the multiplex PCR reads with MiXCR, giving one entry per CDR3 protein. The sample has 200,000 or so distinct CDR3 sequences, around 29% seen once. Axillary draining lymph nodes of breast cancer patients supplied the node samples. The data belong to a study of breast tumors, draining lymph nodes, adjacent tissues. V trimming: 4 bases; J trimming: 1 base; junction bases outside the gene matches: 1. The CDR3 loop spans 14 amino acids. General study results and limits: Data fit most tumor T cells coming from lymph node, expanding in tumor. Tumor TCR diversity was below lymph nodes but above nontumor tissue. Tumor and nontumor repertoires were significantly more similar in luminal-like than in basal-like breast cancer.

The rearrangement joins TRBV12-3 or TRBV12-4 to TRBJ2-3, with 8 bases aligning to TRBD2. The clonotype comes from a female donor with breast cancer. Some clones in this sample may be carry-over from other donors' samples. The sequencing sample was made of axillary lymph node tissue. This chain's CDR3 is CASSSTSGTDTQYF. CDR3 nucleotides: TGTGCCAGCAGTTCGACTAGCGGCACAGATACGCAGTATTTT.